This TCR beta chain was sequenced during a study of immune evolution from preneoplasia to lung adenocarcinoma. Study-wide results and limits: Normal lung had the highest top T cell clone frequencies.

About this clone: Its specificity is not known.

V was clipped by 6 bases and J by 1 base; unmatched bases: 7. The CDR3 is made up of 15 amino acids. Germline assignment: CDR1 MNHEY and CDR2 SVGAGI. This table comes from immunoSEQ multiplex PCR, and its TCRdb copy is limited to in-frame clones, with some not included. The sample includes 8,500 to 13,000 clones, 82% of them seen just once. The rearrangement links TRBV6-5 to TRBJ1-2, with TRBD1 matching over 8 bases. The clonotype originates from a person aged 65 to 85 with lung adenocarcinoma. Sequencing was done on a sample of FFPE minimally invasive lung adenocarcinoma tissue. CDR3 DNA sequence: TGTGCCAGCAGCCCACAGGGGGGAAATAACTATGGCTACACCTTC. It specifies CASSPQGGNNYGYTF.